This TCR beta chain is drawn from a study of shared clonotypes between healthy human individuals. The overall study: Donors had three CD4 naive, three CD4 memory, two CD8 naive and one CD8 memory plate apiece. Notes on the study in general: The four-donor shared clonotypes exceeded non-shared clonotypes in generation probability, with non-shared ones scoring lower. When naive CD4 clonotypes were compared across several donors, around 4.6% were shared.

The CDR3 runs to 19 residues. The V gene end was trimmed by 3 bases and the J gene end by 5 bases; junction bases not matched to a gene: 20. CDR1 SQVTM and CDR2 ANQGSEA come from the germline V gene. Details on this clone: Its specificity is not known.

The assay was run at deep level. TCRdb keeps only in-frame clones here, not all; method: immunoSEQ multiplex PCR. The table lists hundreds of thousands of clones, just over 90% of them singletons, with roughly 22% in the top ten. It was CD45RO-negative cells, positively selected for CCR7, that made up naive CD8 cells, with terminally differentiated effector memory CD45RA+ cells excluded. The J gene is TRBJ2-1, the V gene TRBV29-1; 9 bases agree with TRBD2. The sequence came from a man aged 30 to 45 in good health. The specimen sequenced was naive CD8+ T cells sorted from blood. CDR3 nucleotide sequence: TGCAGCGTTGAGTGGGCTAGCGGGACCGGGCGGGTCTTGGACAATGAGCAGTTCTTC. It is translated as CSVEWASGTGRVLDNEQFF.